This T cell receptor beta chain was obtained from a study of CD8 T cells in ankylosing spondylitis. This clonotype has at least ten counts. Antigen specificity is unknown. Trimming took off 1 base at V and 4 bases at J, with 8 bases between the two ends. CDR1 and CDR2 (germline): DFQATT, SNEGSKA (reference sequence). The CDR3 sequence is 13 residues long. Regarding the study as a whole: Ankylosing spondylitis blood appeared to carry a characteristic TCR beta motif of seven to nine highly homologous variants. In the blood and synovial fluid of reactive arthritis, some motif variants had been previously reported.

Using quantitative 5'-RACE with molecular barcodes, the authors made TCR beta libraries. One entry per CDR3 protein results from TCRdb running MiXCR on the 5' RACE reads. This repertoire shows approximately 350,000 distinct CDR3 sequences, 20% found once; its top ten account for around 14%. This clonotype was obtained from a male donor with ankylosing spondylitis or in good health (not recorded which). The V and J genes are TRBV20-1 and TRBJ2-4; TRBD1 is a possible D gene (5 bases). Sequencing input: blood, either unsorted or a sorted T cell fraction (not recorded which). The CDR3 DNA reads as TGCAGTGCTAGAGGGACATCGAAAAACATTCAGTACTTC. This sequence encodes CSARGTSKNIQYF.